This note documents a single TCR beta chain sequence. This CDR3 has 15 amino acids. J gave up 7 bases and V 6 bases, and 9 bases lay outside the gene matches. Germline CDR1 and CDR2: MNHEY and SVGAGI. Source study methods: Estimates of nucleated cell counts were drawn from the amplification of reference gene primers. Profiling relied on immunoSEQ multiplex PCR, and the TCRdb table lists in-frame clones only, not all of them. V, J and clone size are those of that table, while D and trimming were read from the DNA. The sample carries roughly 250,000 clones, around 83% recorded once. The data belong to a study of blood T cell repertoires in COVID-19. Study context: T cells, B-cell-depleted T cells, or PBMCs supplied cDNA or gDNA.

The chain uses TRBV6-5 and TRBJ2-2; 9 nucleotides line up with TRBD1. Sequencing was done on a sample of peripheral blood. The sequence was collected from a man aged 35-49 years with acute or convalescent COVID-19. In nucleotides, the CDR3 is TGTGCCAGCAGGGACGGACAGGGGAAGGACGGGGAGCTGTTTTTT. It is translated as CASRDGQGKDGELFF.